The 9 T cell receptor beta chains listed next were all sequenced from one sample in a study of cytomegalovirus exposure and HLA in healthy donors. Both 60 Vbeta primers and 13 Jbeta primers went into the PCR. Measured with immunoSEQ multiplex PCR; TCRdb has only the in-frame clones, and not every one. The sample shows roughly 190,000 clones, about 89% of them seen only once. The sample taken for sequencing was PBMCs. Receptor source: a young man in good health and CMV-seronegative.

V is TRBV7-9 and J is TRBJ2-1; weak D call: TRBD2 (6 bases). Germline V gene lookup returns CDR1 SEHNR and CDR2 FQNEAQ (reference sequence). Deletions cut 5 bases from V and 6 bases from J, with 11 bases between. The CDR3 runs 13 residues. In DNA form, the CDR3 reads TGTGCCAGCAGCATAGGGACTGTCAATGAGCAGTTCTTC. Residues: CASSIGTVNEQFF.

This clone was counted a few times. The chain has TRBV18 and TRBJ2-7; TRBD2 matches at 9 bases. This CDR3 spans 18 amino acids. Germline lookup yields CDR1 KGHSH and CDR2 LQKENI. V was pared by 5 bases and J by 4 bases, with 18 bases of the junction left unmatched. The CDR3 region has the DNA TGTGCCAGCTCAACCATACCTAGCGGGATTGGTAGGACTTACGAGCAGTACTTC. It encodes CASSTIPSGIGRTYEQYF. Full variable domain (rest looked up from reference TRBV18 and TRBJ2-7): NAGVMQNPRHLVRRRGQEARLRCSPMKGHSHVYWYRQLPEEGLKFMVYLQKENIIDESGMPKERFSAEFPKEGPSILRIQQVVRGDSAAYFCASSTIPSGIGRTYEQYFGPGTRLTVT.

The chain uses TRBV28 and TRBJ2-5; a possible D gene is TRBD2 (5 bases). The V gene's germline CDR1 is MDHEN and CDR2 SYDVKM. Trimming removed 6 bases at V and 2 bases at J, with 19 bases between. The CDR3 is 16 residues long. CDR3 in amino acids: CASSLTAQEDQETQYF. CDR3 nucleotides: TGTGCCAGCAGCCTTACGGCCCAGGAGGATCAAGAGACCCAGTACTTC.

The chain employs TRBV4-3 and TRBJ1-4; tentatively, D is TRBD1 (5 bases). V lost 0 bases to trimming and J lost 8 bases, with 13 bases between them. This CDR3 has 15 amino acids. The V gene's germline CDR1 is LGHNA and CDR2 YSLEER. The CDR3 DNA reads TGCGCCAGCAGCCAAGATCCACGGAGGGGCGAAAAACTGTTTTTT. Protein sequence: CASSQDPRRGEKLFF.

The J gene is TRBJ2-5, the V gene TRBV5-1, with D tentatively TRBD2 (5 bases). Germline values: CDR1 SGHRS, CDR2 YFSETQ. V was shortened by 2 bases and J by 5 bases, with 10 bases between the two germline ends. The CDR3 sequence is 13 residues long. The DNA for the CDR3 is TGCGCCAGCAGCTTCTCGGACTTTGAGACCCAGTACTTC. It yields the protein CASSFSDFETQYF.

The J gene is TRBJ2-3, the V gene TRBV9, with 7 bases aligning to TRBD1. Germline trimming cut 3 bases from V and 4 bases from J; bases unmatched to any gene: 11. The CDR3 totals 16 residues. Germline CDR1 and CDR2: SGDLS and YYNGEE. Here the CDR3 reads CASSAVKDRFSDTQYF. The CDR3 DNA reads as TGTGCCAGCAGCGCGGTCAAGGACAGGTTTTCAGATACGCAGTATTTT.

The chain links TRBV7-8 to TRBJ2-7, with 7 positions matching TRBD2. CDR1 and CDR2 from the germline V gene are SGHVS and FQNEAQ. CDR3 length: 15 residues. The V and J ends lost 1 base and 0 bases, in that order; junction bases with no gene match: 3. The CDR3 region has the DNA TGTGCCAGCAGCTTAGAGGCTAGCGGCTCCTACGAGCAGTACTTC. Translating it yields CASSLEASGSYEQYF.

Here the CDR3 DNA reads TGTGCCAGCAGTAAGACAGGTAGCAATCAGCCCCAGCATTTT. Residues: CASSKTGSNQPQHF. V is TRBV2 and J is TRBJ1-5; tentative D call: TRBD1 (6 bases). Between the trimmed V and J ends, which lost 5 bases and 0 bases, there was a span of 8 bases. This CDR3 has 14 amino acids. Germline V gene sequence: CDR1 SNHLY, CDR2 FYNNEI.

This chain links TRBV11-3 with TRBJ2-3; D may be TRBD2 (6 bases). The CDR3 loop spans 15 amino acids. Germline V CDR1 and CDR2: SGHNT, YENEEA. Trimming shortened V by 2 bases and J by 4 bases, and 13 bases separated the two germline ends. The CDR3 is CASSLTGVGADTQYF. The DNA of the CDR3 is TGTGCCAGCAGCTTAACGGGAGTGGGAGCAGATACGCAGTATTTT. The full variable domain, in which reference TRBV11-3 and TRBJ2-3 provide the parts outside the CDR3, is EAGVVQSPRYKIIEKKQPVAFWCNPISGHNTLYWYLQNLGQGPELLIRYENEEAVDDSQLPKDRFSAERLKGVDSTLKIQPAELGDSAVYLCASSLTGVGADTQYFGPGTRLTVL.